This record covers a single TCR beta chain. CDR1 SGHTA and CDR2 FQGNSA come from the germline V gene. The CDR3 loop spans 15 amino acids. Trimming took off 1 base at V and 0 bases at J, with 7 bases between the two ends. TCRdb's copy holds only in-frame clones and misses some; the assay was immunoSEQ multiplex PCR. The data show over 80,000 clones, about 81% seen once. This sample is drawn from a study of glioma-infiltrating T cells after dendritic cell vaccination. Study summary: Dendritic cell vaccine was injected intradermally three times, biweekly.

The time point was: after dendritic cell vaccination, including at tumor progression/relapse. No glioblastoma patient carried an isocitrate dehydrogenase mutation. The sequencing used blood, collected after dendritic cell vaccination. The rearrangement joins TRBV7-2 to TRBJ2-4, with D possibly TRBD2 on 5 matching bases. The TCR was taken from a human donor with glioblastoma. The chain's CDR3 is CASSLVGLAKNIQYF. The CDR3 DNA is TGTGCCAGCAGCTTAGTCGGACTAGCCAAAAACATTCAGTACTTC.